The rows below give T cell receptor beta chains drawn from one sample of a study of PD-1 blockade in classical Hodgkin lymphoma. Produced via immunoSEQ multiplex PCR; TCRdb's table is partial and in-frame only. The repertoire holds approximately 89,000 clones, with roughly 88% as singletons. The sample in question was peripheral blood mononuclear cells (PBMCs), obtained at baseline. The receptors were gathered from a human donor with classical Hodgkin lymphoma. Each CDR3 is given with its conserved first and last residue. Fields, in order: J gene, D gene, V gene, clone size, CDR3 protein, CDR3 DNA. D genes are given only for firm matches. Size values are once, few and many counts, or a class for expanded clones, and some rows have none.

TRBJ2-5	TRBD2	TRBV7-3	-	CASSLSSGAAETQYF	TGTGCCAGCAGCTTAAGTAGCGGGGCGGCGGAGACCCAGTACTTC
TRBJ2-1	-	TRBV2	-	CASSDKRGQYNEQFF	TGTGCCAGCAGTGACAAACGGGGGCAATACAATGAGCAGTTCTTC
TRBJ2-7	-	TRBV10-3	-	CAISEDSYEQYF	TGTGCCATCAGTGAGGACTCCTACGAGCAGTACTTC
TRBJ2-5	-	TRBV5-1	few	CASSLQQETQYF	TGCGCCAGCAGCTTACAGCAAGAGACCCAGTACTTC
TRBJ1-3	-	TRBV4-1	-	CASSAKQGPGNTIYF	TGCGCCAGCAGCGCAAAACAGGGCCCCGGAAACACCATATATTTT
TRBJ1-2	-	TRBV11-2	-	CASSLEGYGYTF	TGTGCCAGCAGCTTAGAGGGGTATGGCTACACCTTC
TRBJ2-2	-	TRBV19	-	CASSKAAGGELFF	TGTGCCAGTAGCAAGGCGGCGGGCGGGGAGCTGTTTTTT
TRBJ2-1	TRBD1	TRBV11-2	-	CASSQRQGAGNEQFF	TGTGCCAGCAGCCAACGACAGGGGGCGGGAAATGAGCAGTTCTTC
TRBJ1-4	TRBD1	TRBV7-9	-	CASSSGTANEKLFF	TGTGCCAGCAGCTCAGGGACAGCGAATGAAAAACTGTTTTTT
TRBJ2-7	TRBD1	TRBV6-6	few	CASSYSGTGIYEQYF	TGTGCCAGCAGTTACTCCGGGACAGGGATCTACGAGCAGTACTTC
TRBJ1-6	-	TRBV2	-	CASSDNRLRDNSPLHF	TGTGCCAGCAGTGATAACAGGTTGAGGGATAATTCACCCCTCCACTTT
TRBJ1-1	TRBD1	TRBV2	-	CASSSGTGLDTEAFF	TGTGCCAGCAGTTCTGGGACAGGGTTGGACACTGAAGCTTTCTTT
TRBJ2-3	-	TRBV7-3	-	CASSPGTDTQYF	TGTGCCAGCAGCCCGGGGACAGATACGCAGTATTTT
TRBJ2-7	TRBD1	TRBV7-2	few	CASSSASGQDQYF	TGTGCCAGCAGCTCGGCCTCGGGACAGGACCAGTACTTC
TRBJ1-1	-	TRBV6-5	-	CASATWGGTEAFF	TGTGCCAGCGCGACTTGGGGAGGTACTGAAGCTTTCTTT
TRBJ2-7	-	TRBV30	-	CAWSVGGSSYEQYF	TGTGCCTGGAGTGTTGGGGGGAGCTCTTACGAGCAGTACTTC
TRBJ2-7	-	TRBV4-1	-	CASSFTPGTSYEQYF	TGCGCCAGCAGCTTTACCCCTGGGACTTCCTACGAGCAGTACTTC
TRBJ2-7	-	TRBV7-8	-	CASSRRWEQYF	TGTGCCAGCAGCCGCAGGTGGGAGCAGTACTTC
TRBJ2-3	-	TRBV7-9	-	CASSLYATASTDTQYF	TGTGCCAGCAGCCTTTACGCTACAGCTAGCACAGATACGCAGTATTTT
TRBJ2-2	-	TRBV19	-	CASSTRTENGELFF	TGTGCCAGTAGTACCCGGACAGAGAACGGGGAGCTGTTTTTT
TRBJ1-1	-	TRBV6-5	-	CASSEAMVYKFNF	TGTGCCAGCAGTGAAGCGATGGTGTATAAGTTCAACTTT
TRBJ1-3	-	TRBV2	-	CAGSGQGPRSGNTIYF	TGTGCCGGCAGTGGGCAGGGCCCTCGCTCTGGAAACACCATATATTTT
TRBJ2-7	TRBD2	TRBV5-1	-	CASSLDGTTREQYF	TGCGCCAGCAGCTTGGACGGGACTACCAGGGAGCAGTACTTC
TRBJ1-2	-	TRBV7-2	-	CASSPGSGRVSYGYTF	TGTGCCAGCAGCCCAGGGTCGGGACGGGTTTCGTATGGCTACACCTTC
TRBJ1-5	-	TRBV28	-	CASSSRGPQHF	TGTGCCAGCAGTTCGCGGGGGCCCCAGCATTTT
TRBJ2-7	-	TRBV7-9	once	CASSSTGSPTSWQYF	TGTGCCAGCAGCTCAACCGGCAGTCCTACGAGTTGGCAGTACTTC
TRBJ2-3	-	TRBV19	-	CASSWSGASTDTQYF	TGTGCCAGTAGTTGGAGCGGAGCTAGCACAGATACGCAGTATTTT
TRBJ2-7	-	TRBV2	-	CASSSETRSKEQYF	TGTGCCAGCAGTAGCGAGACTCGCTCTAAGGAGCAGTACTTC
TRBJ2-7	-	TRBV28	-	CASSLGAGVQYF	TGTGCCAGCAGTTTAGGGGCTGGAGTGCAGTACTTC
TRBJ1-1	-	TRBV18	-	CASSPYEGMGTEAFF	TGTGCCAGCTCACCCTACGAGGGAATGGGGACTGAAGCTTTCTTT
TRBJ1-5	-	TRBV5-1	-	CASSLDGGRHQPQHF	TGCGCCAGCAGCTTGGATGGGGGTCGGCATCAGCCCCAGCATTTT
TRBJ1-4	-	TRBV4-3	-	CASSHLDEKLFF	TGCGCCAGCAGCCACCTGGATGAAAAACTGTTTTTT
TRBJ2-1	-	TRBV4-2	-	CASSQVQSRGFYNEQFF	TGTGCCAGCAGCCAAGTGCAGTCACGGGGCTTCTACAATGAGCAGTTCTTC
TRBJ2-7	TRBD1	TRBV19	once	CASSPGQGHVPEQYF	TGTGCCAGTAGTCCCGGACAGGGGCACGTGCCCGAGCAGTACTTC
TRBJ2-7	-	TRBV28	-	CASSLAGAYEQYF	TGTGCCAGCAGTTTAGCCGGAGCCTACGAGCAGTACTTC
TRBJ1-1	TRBD1	TRBV15	once	CATSREWPGQGFHTEAFF	TGTGCCACCAGCAGAGAATGGCCGGGACAGGGGTTTCACACTGAAGCTTTCTTT
TRBJ2-5	-	TRBV5-6	-	CASSLLWRETQYF	TGTGCCAGCAGCCTCCTTTGGCGAGAGACCCAGTACTTC
TRBJ2-6	TRBD1	TRBV7-7	-	CASSPGQGTSGANVLTF	TGTGCCAGCAGCCCCGGACAGGGGACCTCTGGGGCCAACGTCCTGACTTTC
TRBJ1-5	TRBD1	TRBV10-3	-	CAISESTGGRQPQHF	TGTGCCATCAGTGAGTCAACAGGGGGCAGACAGCCCCAGCATTTT
TRBJ1-1	-	TRBV7-9	-	CASSLDITNTEAFF	TGTGCCAGCAGCCTGGACATAACCAACACTGAAGCTTTCTTT
TRBJ2-1	-	TRBV2	-	CASKGASHNEQFF	TGTGCCAGCAAAGGGGCCAGCCACAATGAGCAGTTCTTC